This is a list of T cell receptor beta chains from one sample in a study of blood T cell repertoires in COVID-19. Profiled with immunoSEQ multiplex PCR; TCRdb holds only in-frame clones, not every one. The sample lists 120,000 or so clones; roughly 72% were seen once. Sequenced material: peripheral blood. The receptors derive from a man aged 55 to 70 with acute or convalescent COVID-19. CDR3s include the opening cysteine and the closing phenylalanine or tryptophan. D genes are given only for firm matches. Part of the rows lack a size; the others show once, few, many or a class for expanded clones.

TRBV18	.	TRBJ2-1	TRBD2	CASSRTSGGLEEQFF	TGTGCCAGCTCACGGACTAGCGGGGGACTTGAAGAGCAGTTCTTC
TRBV5-6	few	TRBJ1-2	.	CASTIRKEAYTF	TGTGCCAGCACCATCCGAAAGGAGGCTTACACCTTC
TRBV4-2	.	TRBJ1-1	TRBD1	CASSPGQGVTEAFF	TGTGCCAGCAGCCCTGGACAGGGGGTCACTGAAGCTTTCTTT
TRBV7-8	.	TRBJ2-2	.	CASSLALGSAGELFF	TGTGCCAGCAGCTTAGCACTAGGGAGCGCCGGGGAGCTGTTTTTT
TRBV24-1	.	TRBJ2-5	TRBD2	CATSDLGWGGTRGKLKETQYF	TGTGCCACCAGTGATTTAGGTTGGGGGGGGACTAGGGGGAAACTTAAAGAGACCCAGTACTTC
TRBV18	.	TRBJ1-1	.	CASSPPTMNTEAFF	TGTGCCAGCTCACCCCCTACCATGAACACTGAAGCTTTCTTT
TRBV29-1	few	TRBJ2-7	TRBD1	CSARDRGEQYF	TGCAGCGCCCGGGACAGAGGCGAGCAGTACTTC
TRBV5-6	.	TRBJ2-7	.	CASSLGSLGVSYEQYF	TGTGCCAGCAGCTTGGGATCCCTTGGAGTTTCCTACGAGCAGTACTTC
TRBV30	.	TRBJ1-6	.	CAWSEQANSPLHF	TGTGCCTGGAGTGAACAGGCTAATTCACCCCTCCACTTT
TRBV29-1	.	TRBJ2-7	TRBD2	CSVLAGALSYEQYF	TGCAGCGTTCTAGCGGGGGCCCTCTCCTACGAGCAGTACTTC
TRBV15	.	TRBJ1-5	.	CATSNGYQPQHF	TGTGCCACCAGCAACGGTTATCAGCCCCAGCATTTT
TRBV30	.	TRBJ2-3	.	CALRSPGRGTDTQYF	TGTGCCTTACGGAGCCCGGGGAGAGGCACAGATACGCAGTATTTT
TRBV27	once	TRBJ2-6	.	CASSLSSRAAMSNGANVLTF	TGTGCCAGCAGTTTAAGTTCGAGGGCAGCTATGAGTAACGGGGCCAACGTCCTGACTTTC